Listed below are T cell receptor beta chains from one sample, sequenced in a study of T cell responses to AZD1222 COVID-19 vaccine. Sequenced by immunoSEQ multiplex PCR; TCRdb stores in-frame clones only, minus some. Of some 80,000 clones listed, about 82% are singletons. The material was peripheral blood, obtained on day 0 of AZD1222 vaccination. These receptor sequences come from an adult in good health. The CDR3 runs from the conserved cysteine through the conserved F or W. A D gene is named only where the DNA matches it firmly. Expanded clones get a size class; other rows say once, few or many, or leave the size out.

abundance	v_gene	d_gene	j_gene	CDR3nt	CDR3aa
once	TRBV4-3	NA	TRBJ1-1	TGCGCCAGCAGCCAAGATAACGCGAACACTGAAGCTTTCTTT	CASSQDNANTEAFF
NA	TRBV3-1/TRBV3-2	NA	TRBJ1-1	TGTGCCAGCAGCCAACGAGGGACTGAAGCTTTCTTT	CASSQRGTEAFF
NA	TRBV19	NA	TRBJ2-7	TGTGCCAGTAGCCCCAGTTGGCGCTACGAGCAGTACTTC	CASSPSWRYEQYF
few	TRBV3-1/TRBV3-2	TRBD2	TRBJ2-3	TGTGCCAGCAGCCTCTTGACTAGCGGGCCCACAGATACGCAGTATTTT	CASSLLTSGPTDTQYF
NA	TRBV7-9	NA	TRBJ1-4	TGTGCCAGCACTTCAGGGAGAATTGAAAAACTGTTTTTT	CASTSGRIEKLFF
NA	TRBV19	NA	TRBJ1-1	TGTGCCAGTAGTATAGGGTTCGTTGAAGCTTTCTTT	CASSIGFVEAFF
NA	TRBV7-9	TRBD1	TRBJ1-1	TGTGCCAGCAGCTCAACGAGCCGGGACAGGGTGTTCGCTGAAGCTTTCTTT	CASSSTSRDRVFAEAFF
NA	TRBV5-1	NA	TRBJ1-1	TGCGCCAGCAGCTCCTCCGGCACTGAAGCTTTCTTT	CASSSSGTEAFF
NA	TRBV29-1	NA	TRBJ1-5	TGCAGCGTTGCTGACAGCCTCAATCAGCCCCAGCATTTT	CSVADSLNQPQHF
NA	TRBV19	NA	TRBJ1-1	TGTGCCAGTAGTCCCAGGCCCCTATTGAACACTGAAGCTTTCTTT	CASSPRPLLNTEAFF
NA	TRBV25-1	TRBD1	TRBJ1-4	TGTGCCAGCAGTGAAGCAGGGGGAGAAAAACTGTTTTTT	CASSEAGGEKLFF
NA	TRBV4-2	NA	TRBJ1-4	TGTGCCAGCAGCCAAGATTGGCTTGGGATTGAAAAACTGTTTTTT	CASSQDWLGIEKLFF
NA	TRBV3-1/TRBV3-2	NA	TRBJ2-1	TGTGCCAGCAGCCAAGCAGGCGGGGCCTACAATGAGCAGTTCTTC	CASSQAGGAYNEQFF
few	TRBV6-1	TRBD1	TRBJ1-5	TGTGCCAGCAGTGAAGCAAGGACAGGCTATCAGCCCCAGCATTTT	CASSEARTGYQPQHF
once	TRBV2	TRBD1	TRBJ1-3	TGTGCCAGCAGGTCAAACAGGGGCCAAATACTGGGAAACACCATATATTTT	CASRSNRGQILGNTIYF
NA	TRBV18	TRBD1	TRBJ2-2	TGTGCCAGCTCACAGGGACAGGGTGACACCGGGGAGCTGTTTTTT	CASSQGQGDTGELFF
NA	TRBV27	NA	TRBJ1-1	TGTGCCAGCAGTTTAACGTTGAACACTGAAGCTTTCTTT	CASSLTLNTEAFF
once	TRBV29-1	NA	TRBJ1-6	TGCAGCGTTGCCGACAGGCTTGGTTCACCCCTCCACTTT	CSVADRLGSPLHF
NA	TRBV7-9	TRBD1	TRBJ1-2	TGTGCCAGCAGCTTAGATTGGGGACAGAACTATGGCTACACCTTC	CASSLDWGQNYGYTF
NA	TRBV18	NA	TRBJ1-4	TGTGCCAGCTCACCACCGGGGATGAATGAAAAACTGTTTTTT	CASSPPGMNEKLFF
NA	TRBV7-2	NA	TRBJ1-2	TGTGCCAGCAGCCAACATGACCGGGACACGTCTAACTATGGCTACACCTTC	CASSQHDRDTSNYGYTF
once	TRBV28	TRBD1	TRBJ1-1	TGTGCCAGCAGTTTGGGACAGGACTTAGCAAGGACTGAAGCTTTCTTT	CASSLGQDLARTEAFF
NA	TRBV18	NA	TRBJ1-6	TGTGCCAGCTCACTGGACTTTGGGTCACCCCTCCACTTT	CASSLDFGSPLHF
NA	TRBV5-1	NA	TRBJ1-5	TGCGCCAGCAGCTTGGACATCAACAATCAGCCCCAGCATTTT	CASSLDINNQPQHF
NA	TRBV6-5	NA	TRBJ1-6	TGTGCCAGCAGAACCACAGGGCGCGGCACGTCACCCCTCCACTTT	CASRTTGRGTSPLHF
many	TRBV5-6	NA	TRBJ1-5	TGTGCCAGCAGCTTCCACGGATTCAATCAGCCCCAGCATTTT	CASSFHGFNQPQHF